This T cell receptor beta chain was documented in a study of control samples from healthy donors and cancer patients. The CDR3 contains 17 residues. The V end was cut by 0 bases, the J end by 6 bases, with 21 bases between. Looked up from germline, CDR1 is SGDLS and CDR2 is YYNGEE. Profiling relied on immunoSEQ multiplex PCR, and the TCRdb table lists in-frame clones only, not all of them. The repertoire includes tens of thousands of clones, about 85% of them detected once, and approximately 15% sits in the top ten. This clone was seen more than once but under ten times. Material for sequencing was blood. The chain is built from TRBV9 and TRBJ1-1; D is unclear. The source is a woman in her 70s in good health. CDR3 sequence: CASSVDSGSGVKAEAFF. DNA of the CDR3: TGTGCCAGCAGCGTAGATTCCGGTTCTGGGGTCAAGGCTGAAGCTTTCTTT.